The following is a T cell receptor beta chain sequence with its context. These data are taken from a study of CD8 T cells in Susac syndrome. RNA was extracted with the RNeasy kit, and a quantity of roughly 0.5 to 1 ug was reverse transcribed using random hexamers. The authors amplified TCR beta CDR3 across 54 Vbeta and 13 Jbeta using immunoSEQ multiplex PCR. TCRdb processed the immunoSEQ multiplex PCR reads anew with MiXCR; each CDR3 protein has one entry. The sample includes 250,000 or so distinct CDR3 sequences, 93% of them seen just once. The CDR3 runs to 15 residues. Trimming removed 0 bases from V and 0 bases from J, with 9 bases in between. CDR1 and CDR2 (germline): DFQATT, SNEGSKA (reference sequence).

Specimen: CD4+ T cells from PBMCs. The gene calls are TRBV20-1 and TRBJ2-4; no definite D call. This receptor was identified in a human donor with multiple sclerosis. The CDR3 DNA sequence: TGCAGTGCTAGAGAGGGTCCCTTAGCCAAAAACATTCAGTACTTC. Residues: CSAREGPLAKNIQYF.